This T cell receptor beta chain stems from a study of blood T cell repertoires in COVID-19 (dated by TCRdb to about 2020). In terms of the full investigation: The collaborator samples originated in the United States, Italy and Spain and spanned the acute and convalescent phases of COVID-19. Where available, HLA class I and class II types were obtained from metadata supplied by the sample provider rather than from assay-based typing. The sample metadata nearly always contained a de-identified subject ID, COVID-19 status, age in years and sex. The repertoires were released in a freely available public database intended as a resource for research on the immune response to SARS-CoV-2. The samples were drawn from the first 160 participants of the ongoing ImmuneRACE study and from more than 1,000 subjects provided by 6 global collaborators. The material from the prospective study consisted of cDNA or gDNA derived from T cells, B-cell-depleted T cells, or PBMCs. Subjects who had been exposed to COVID-19, were actively infected with it, or had recovered from it provided the deeply sampled blood TCRbeta repertoires that made up the dataset. Study-wide findings and limitations: Clinical and demographic metadata were provided uncurated, with the amount varying by source and participant.

The immunoSEQ Assay, a bias-controlled multiplex PCR, was used to amplify TCRbeta CDR3 regions from genomic DNA. In the paper's pipeline: The number of nucleated cells in each sample was estimated from the amplification of reference gene primers within the assay. To quantify the absolute abundance of each unique TCRbeta CDR3 rearrangement, sequence reads were collapsed and filtered. For each sample, productive Simpson clonality was calculated as the square root of Simpson's diversity index across productive rearrangements. The table was pulled from immuneACCESS by TCRdb, which kept in-frame rearrangements only. Such tables lose some clones; where checked, under half of the loss comes from unresolved V genes, and the rest has no known cause. V and J calls and clone size come straight from that table; D and trimming were deduced from the DNA. In all, the sample holds 400,000 or so clones, and roughly 86% of those were seen once. Jointly, the top ten make up approximately 2% of the sample.

Enrolling through a virtual design, the prospective study's participants ranged in age from roughly 18 to 100 years and lived across roughly 23 United States geographic areas. To assign participants to cohorts, the prospective study relied on clinical history that participants themselves reported in a screening survey and a study questionnaire. Each participant in the prospective study had whole blood, serum and a nasopharyngeal or oropharyngeal swab collected by mobile phlebotomists. Prospective study participants could optionally give additional blood draws and questionnaires over an approximately 2-month period. Prospective study blood samples were shipped either frozen or at room temperature before DNA extraction. Deletion took 2 bases off V and 7 bases off J, with a span of 9 bases between the germline ends. The germline V gene supplies CDR1 MNHEY and CDR2 SVGAGI. There are 14 amino acids in the CDR3, from cysteine to phenylalanine inclusive. The DNA shown is the 42-base CDR3, in frame from base 1.

This clone was observed a handful of times. Its antigen is currently not known. No base qualities exist here, and no much larger clone lies one base off it. Sequencing was carried out using PBMCs or T cells enriched from blood (not recorded which). This chain is built from TRBV6-5 and TRBJ1-6, with a tentative D gene TRBD1 over 6 matching bases. This receptor was obtained from a woman aged 40 to 55 with acute COVID-19. The CDR3 protein: CASSYGQINSPLHF. The nucleotide sequence reads as follows: TGTGCCAGCAGTTACGGACAGATCAATTCACCCCTCCACTTT.